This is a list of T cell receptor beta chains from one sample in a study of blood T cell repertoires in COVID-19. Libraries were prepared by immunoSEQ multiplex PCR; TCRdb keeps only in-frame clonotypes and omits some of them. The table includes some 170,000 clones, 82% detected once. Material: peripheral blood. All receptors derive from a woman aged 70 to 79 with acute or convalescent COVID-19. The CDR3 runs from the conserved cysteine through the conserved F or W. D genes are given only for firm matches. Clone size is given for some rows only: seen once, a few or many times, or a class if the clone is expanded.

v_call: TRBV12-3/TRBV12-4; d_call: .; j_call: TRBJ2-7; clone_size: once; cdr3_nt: TGTGCCAGCAGCGGGGAAACCTACGAGCAGTACTTC; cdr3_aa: CASSGETYEQYF
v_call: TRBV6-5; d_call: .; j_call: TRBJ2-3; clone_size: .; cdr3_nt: TGTGCCAGCACTCGGACAGACCTCAGCACAGATACGCAGTATTTT; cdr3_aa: CASTRTDLSTDTQYF
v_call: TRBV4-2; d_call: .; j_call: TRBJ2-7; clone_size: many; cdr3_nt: TGTGCCAGCAGCCAAGTGGGGGGCTACGAGCAGTACTTC; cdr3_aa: CASSQVGGYEQYF
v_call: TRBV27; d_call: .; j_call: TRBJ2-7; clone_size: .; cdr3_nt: TGTGCCAGCAGTTACAGGGGGGGCGAGCAGTACTTC; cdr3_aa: CASSYRGGEQYF
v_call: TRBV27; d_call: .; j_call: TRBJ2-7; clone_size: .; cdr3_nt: TGTGCCAGCAGTAACTCCGTGGGGCTCCTCTCCTACGAGCAGTACTTC; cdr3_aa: CASSNSVGLLSYEQYF
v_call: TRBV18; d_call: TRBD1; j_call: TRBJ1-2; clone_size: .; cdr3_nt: TGTGCCAGCTCACCACCGGGAACAGGGGGTCGCAGCTATGGCTACACCTTC; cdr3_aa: CASSPPGTGGRSYGYTF
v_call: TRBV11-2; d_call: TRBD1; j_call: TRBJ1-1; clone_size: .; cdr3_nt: TGTGCCAGCAGCTTACTACCGGGACAGGGTGTCACTGAAGCTTTCTTT; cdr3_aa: CASSLLPGQGVTEAFF
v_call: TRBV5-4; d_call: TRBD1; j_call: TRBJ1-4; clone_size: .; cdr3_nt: TGTGCCAGCAGCAACGGACAGGGGGTTGGTGAAAAACTGTTTTTT; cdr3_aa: CASSNGQGVGEKLFF
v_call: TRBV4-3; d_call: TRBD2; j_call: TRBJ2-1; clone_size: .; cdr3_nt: TGCGCCAGCAGCCAAGGTCAGGGACTAGGGTTCTACAATGAGCAGTTCTTC; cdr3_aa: CASSQGQGLGFYNEQFF
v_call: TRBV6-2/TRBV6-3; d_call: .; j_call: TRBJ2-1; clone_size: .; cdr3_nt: TGTGCCAGCAGTTATGGGGGGAATGAGCAGTTCTTC; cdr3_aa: CASSYGGNEQFF
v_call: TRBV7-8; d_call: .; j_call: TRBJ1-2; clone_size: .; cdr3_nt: TGTGCCAGCAGCCCCGACAGGAACTATGGCTACACCTTC; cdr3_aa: CASSPDRNYGYTF
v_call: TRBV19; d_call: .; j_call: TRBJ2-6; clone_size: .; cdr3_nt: TGTGCCAGTAGTGTAGGACAGCCAGGGGCCAACGTCCTGACTTTC; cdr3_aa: CASSVGQPGANVLTF
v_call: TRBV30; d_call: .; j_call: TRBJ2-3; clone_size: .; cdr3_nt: TGTGCCTGGAACTCGGGCACAGATACGCAGTATTTT; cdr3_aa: CAWNSGTDTQYF